A single sample is the source of the 14 T cell receptor beta chains below, sequenced in a study of blood T cell repertoires in COVID-19. Here immunoSEQ multiplex PCR was the method, and the copy in TCRdb shows in-frame clones only, minus some. The data hold 75,000 to 90,000 clones, with 60% to 80% observed a single time. The source material was peripheral blood. The source is a man aged 60 to 75 with COVID-19, enrolled during active disease.

The chain recombines TRBV5-4 with TRBJ2-1; 14 bases agree with TRBD2. This CDR3 comprises 16 residues. Trimming at V came to 4 bases and at J to 9 bases, leaving 9 bases not matched to a gene. Germline-derived CDR1 and CDR2 are SGHNT and YYREEE (reference sequence). In nucleotides, the CDR3 is TGTGCCAGCAGCCCTTCGACTAGCGGGGGGGACAGTGAGCAGTTCTTC. It translates to CASSPSTSGGDSEQFF.

The genes are TRBV7-2 and TRBJ2-7; possible D gene TRBD2, 6 bases. Looked up from germline, CDR1 is SGHTA and CDR2 is FQGNSA. CDR3 length: 15 amino acids. V was trimmed by 5 bases and J by 2 bases, leaving 16 bases between them. In DNA form, the CDR3 reads TGTGCCAGCAGCACACCACGGGGGAAAGCCTACGAGCAGTACTTC. Encoded protein: CASSTPRGKAYEQYF. Combining the CDR3 with reference TRBV7-2 and TRBJ2-7 gives the whole variable domain GAGVSQSPSNKVTEKGKDVELRCDPISGHTALYWYRQSLGQGLEFLIYFQGNSAPDKSGLPSDRFSAERTGGSVSTLTIQRTQQEDSAVYLCASSTPRGKAYEQYFGPGTRLTVT.

The rearrangement joins TRBV2 to TRBJ1-5, with D possibly being TRBD1 (5 bases). Germline V gene data show CDR1 as SNHLY and CDR2 as FYNNEI. V was clipped by 1 base and J by 5 bases, with 12 bases between them. The CDR3 contains 15 residues. CDR3 nucleotide sequence: TGTGCCAGCAGTGAAGGGGCAGGGTTGGATCAGCCCCAGCATTTT. Its translation: CASSEGAGLDQPQHF.

This rearrangement joins TRBV10-3 to TRBJ2-7, with TRBD2 identical over 14 bases. V lost 2 bases and J lost 3; bases outside the gene matches: 3. This CDR3 contains 16 residues. From germline, CDR1 is ENHRY and CDR2 SYGVKD. CDR3 DNA sequence: TGTGCCATCAGTGAGGGACTAGCGGGGGGTATCTACGAGCAGTACTTC. Protein sequence: CAISEGLAGGIYEQYF.

The CDR3 DNA reads as TGTGCCAGCAGATCCAGGGAAAACCCTAACACCGGGGAGCTGTTTTTT. Encoded protein: CASRSRENPNTGELFF. The chain carries TRBV9 and TRBJ2-2; tentative D call: TRBD1 (5 bases). Trimming left V 5 bases short and J 2 bases short, with 16 bases between. The CDR3 contains 16 residues. In germline, CDR1 is SGDLS, CDR2 YYNGEE.

This chain uses TRBV6-2 or TRBV6-3 with TRBJ1-5; D may be TRBD1 (5 bases). Trimming left V 2 bases short and J 0 bases short, with 17 bases between. Per the germline V gene, CDR1 is MNHEY and CDR2 is SVGEGT. The CDR3 extends over 18 amino acids. The chain's CDR3 is CASSYRQLRGYSNQPQHF. The CDR3 nucleotides are TGTGCCAGCAGTTACCGACAGTTGCGGGGTTATAGCAATCAGCCCCAGCATTTT.

This chain connects TRBV7-2 to TRBJ2-3; maybe TRBD2 (6 bases). The V gene lost 8 bases and the J gene lost 5 bases, with 17 bases spanning the gap. This CDR3 contains 14 residues. The germline V gene has CDR1 SGHTA and CDR2 FQGNSA. The CDR3 DNA reads as TGTGCCAGCGGGGCGCGGGGAGCACGAGATACGCAGTATTTT. It codes for CASGARGARDTQYF.

This clone was counted at least ten times. This rearrangement joins TRBV6-4 to TRBJ2-3; D is perhaps TRBD2 (6 bases). V was trimmed by 8 bases and J by 2 bases, leaving 11 bases between them. The germline V gene encodes CDR1 MRHNA and CDR2 SNTAGT. This CDR3 is built from 13 residues. The CDR3 DNA reads TGTGCCAGCGCGCGGGGTCACACAGATACGCAGTATTTT. Encoded protein: CASARGHTDTQYF.

This sequence joins TRBV19 and TRBJ1-5; D uncertain. Germline values: CDR1 LNHDA, CDR2 SQIVND (reference sequence). This CDR3 region has 14 residues. V was trimmed by 7 bases and J by 2 bases, leaving 12 bases between them. Here the CDR3 reads CASKQGLGNQPQHF. DNA of the CDR3: TGTGCCAGTAAACAAGGACTGGGCAATCAGCCCCAGCATTTT.

Details on this clone: One junction end does not reproduce the germline sequence, and a read error may be involved. The rearrangement uses TRBV2 and TRBJ2-4; maybe TRBD1 (6 bases). The CDR3 runs to 14 residues. Germline lookup yields CDR1 SNHLY and CDR2 FYNNEI. The CDR3 reads CASRGSGIGDIQYF. Here the CDR3 DNA reads TGTGCGAGCAGGGGATCAGGGATTGGAGACATTCAGTACTTC.

The rearrangement links TRBV20-1 to TRBJ2-1, with TRBD1 matching 12 bases. J lost 3 bases, V lost 3 bases, and 9 bases had no gene match. CDR1 DFQATT and CDR2 SNEGSKA come from the germline V gene (reference sequence). This CDR3 contains 17 residues. The CDR3 is CSASPRDRGHFYNEQFF. The CDR3 coding sequence is TGCAGTGCTAGTCCCCGGGACAGGGGGCATTTCTACAATGAGCAGTTCTTC.

This sequence joins TRBV19 and TRBJ2-3, with 10 positions matching TRBD2. Germline assignment: CDR1 LNHDA and CDR2 SQIVND (reference sequence). The CDR3 runs 16 residues. The trim removed 5 bases at V and 1 base at J, leaving 6 bases unmatched. CDR3 in DNA: TGTGCCAGTAGTGGGAGGACTAGCGGTCGCACAGATACGCAGTATTTT. It translates to CASSGRTSGRTDTQYF.

V gene TRBV23-1 combines with J gene TRBJ2-7, with a tentative D call TRBD2 (5 bases). TRBV23-1 is marked as an open reading frame, function uncertain. With 7 bases removed from V and 5 bases from J, the gap between germline ends came to 24 bases. The CDR3 contains 16 residues. CDR3 loop: CASTWPRRTLGHEQYF. In DNA form, the CDR3 reads TGCGCCAGCACTTGGCCGCGCCGGACTCTAGGGCACGAGCAGTACTTC.

In this sample, this clone turned up a few times. The chain joins TRBV2 to TRBJ2-5, with 12 bases matching TRBD2. CDR3 size: 17 residues. CDR1 SNHLY and CDR2 FYNNEI come from the germline V gene. Trimming removed 4 bases from V and 5 bases from J; junction bases left unmatched: 11. CDR3 sequence reads: CASSVGLAGGVKETQYF. In nucleotides, the CDR3 is TGTGCCAGCAGTGTGGGTCTAGCGGGGGGGGTGAAGGAGACCCAGTACTTC.